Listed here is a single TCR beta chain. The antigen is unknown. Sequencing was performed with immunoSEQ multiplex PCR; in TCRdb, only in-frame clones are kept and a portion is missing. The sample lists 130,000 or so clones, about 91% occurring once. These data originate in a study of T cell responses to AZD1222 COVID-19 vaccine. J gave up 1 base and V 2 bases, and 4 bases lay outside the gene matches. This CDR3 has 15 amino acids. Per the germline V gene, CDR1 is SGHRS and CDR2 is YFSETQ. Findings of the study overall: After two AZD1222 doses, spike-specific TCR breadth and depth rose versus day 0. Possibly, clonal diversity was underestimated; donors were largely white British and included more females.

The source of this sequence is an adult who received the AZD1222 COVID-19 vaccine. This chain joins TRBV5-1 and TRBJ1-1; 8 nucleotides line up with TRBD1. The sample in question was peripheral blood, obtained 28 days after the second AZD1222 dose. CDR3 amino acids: CASSLDRGSNTEAFF. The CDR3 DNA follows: TGCGCCAGCAGCTTAGACAGGGGATCGAACACTGAAGCTTTCTTT. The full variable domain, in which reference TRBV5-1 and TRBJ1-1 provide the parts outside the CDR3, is KAGVTQTPRYLIKTRGQQVTLSCSPISGHRSVSWYQQTPGQGLQFLFEYFSETQRNKGNFPGRFSGRQFSNSRSEMNVSTLELGDSALYLCASSLDRGSNTEAFFGQGTRLTVV.